The 25 T cell receptor beta chains presented below share a single source sample, sequenced in a study of cytomegalovirus exposure and HLA in healthy donors. The PCR ran on 60 Vbeta and 13 Jbeta primers. TCRdb's table, derived via immunoSEQ multiplex PCR, lists solely in-frame clones and lacks some. The table shows around 120,000 clones, with about 85% occurring only once. What was sequenced was PBMCs. These receptor sequences come from a boy younger than 18 in good health and CMV-seronegative.

The V gene is TRBV4-2, the J gene TRBJ2-4, with 8 bases identical to TRBD2. Germline V lookup: CDR1 LGHNA, CDR2 YNFKEQ. After removal of 3 bases from V and 0 bases from J, the junction contained 16 bases not matched to a gene. The CDR3 has 20 amino acids. The DNA of the CDR3 is TGTGCCAGCAGCCAGGAGGCCCCGGGCGGGCTAGCGGGAGCCAAAAACATTCAGTACTTC. Its translation is CASSQEAPGGLAGAKNIQYF.

The chain carries TRBV7-6 and TRBJ2-3; 10 nucleotides align to TRBD1. This CDR3 spans 16 amino acids. Germline lookup yields CDR1 SGHVS and CDR2 FNYEAQ. The V and J ends lost 1 base and 4 bases, in that order; junction bases with no gene match: 5. This CDR3 reads CASSLVGTGAADTQYF. The CDR3 DNA reads as TGTGCCAGCAGCTTAGTCGGGACAGGGGCAGCAGATACGCAGTATTTT.

This chain uses TRBV14 with TRBJ1-5; no firm D call. This CDR3 region has 14 residues. V gave up 3 bases and J gave up 7 bases, with 13 bases separating them. Germline lookup yields CDR1 SGHDN and CDR2 FVKESK. CDR3 loop: CASSHAGNSQPQHF. Here the CDR3 DNA reads TGTGCCAGCAGCCATGCGGGGAATAGCCAGCCCCAGCATTTT.

V and J are TRBV5-6 and TRBJ1-5, with a tentative D call TRBD1 (6 bases). The CDR3 extends over 16 amino acids. V was shortened by 3 bases and J by 6 bases, with 19 bases between the two germline ends. Germline CDR1 is SGHDT and CDR2 is YYEEEE. The CDR3 sequence: CASSSLGGGRSQPQHF. The CDR3 DNA follows: TGTGCCAGCAGCTCCCTAGGGGGGGGGCGAAGTCAGCCCCAGCATTTT. Full variable domain (rest looked up from reference TRBV5-6 and TRBJ1-5): DAGVTQSPTHLIKTRGQQVTLRCSPKSGHDTVSWYQQALGQGPQFIFQYYEEEERQRGNFPDRFSGHQFPNYSSELNVNALLLGDSALYLCASSSLGGGRSQPQHFGDGTRLSIL.

The V gene is TRBV7-2, the J gene TRBJ2-3, with 7 bases identical to TRBD2. After removal of 2 bases from V and 3 bases from J, the junction contained 5 bases not matched to a gene. The CDR3 extends over 15 amino acids. Germline V gene lookup returns CDR1 SGHTA and CDR2 FQGNSA. Written as DNA, the CDR3 is TGTGCCAGCAGCTTACGGGGGGTGGCAACAGATACGCAGTATTTT. Translated: CASSLRGVATDTQYF.

The rearrangement uses TRBV7-9 and TRBJ1-2; TRBD1 aligns across 9 bases. The CDR3 spans 14 residues. J lost 6 bases, V lost 2 bases, and 4 bases had no gene match. Germline V gives CDR1 SEHNR, CDR2 FQNEAQ (reference sequence). CDR3 sequence: CASSLWDREDGYTF. CDR3 bases: TGTGCCAGCAGCTTATGGGACAGGGAAGATGGCTACACCTTC. The variable domain in full, with the rest retrieved from reference TRBV7-9 and TRBJ1-2, is DTGVSQNPRHKITKRGQNVTFRCDPISEHNRLYWYRQTLGQGPEFLTYFQNEAQLEKSRLLSDRFSAERPKGSFSTLEIQRTEQGDSAMYLCASSLWDREDGYTFGSGTRLTVV.

The chain carries TRBV30 and TRBJ1-4; 9 nucleotides line up with TRBD1. The V gene end was trimmed by 8 bases and the J gene end by 6 bases; junction bases not matched to a gene: 4. The CDR3 length is 12 residues. Germline V gene lookup returns CDR1 GTSNPN and CDR2 SVGIG (reference sequence). The CDR3 nucleotides are TGTGCCGGGACAGGGTCGGATGAAAAACTGTTTTTT. This codes for CAGTGSDEKLFF.

The CDR3 DNA reads as TGTGCCAGCAGCGTAGAGGACAGGGTATGGGAGACCCAGTACTTC. Its protein product is CASSVEDRVWETQYF. The chain links TRBV9 to TRBJ2-5, with TRBD1 identical over 8 bases. The V segment lost 0 bases and the J segment 5 bases; nucleotides outside the gene matches: 6. The CDR3 has 15 amino acids. Germline V lookup: CDR1 SGDLS, CDR2 YYNGEE. Variable domain in full (rest from reference TRBV9 and TRBJ2-5): DSGVTQTPKHLITATGQRVTLRCSPRSGDLSVYWYQQSLDQGLQFLIQYYNGEERAKGNILERFSAQQFPDLHSELNLSSLELGDSALYFCASSVEDRVWETQYFGPGTRLLVL.

The chain combines TRBV19 with TRBJ2-7; tentatively, D is TRBD1 (6 bases). Trimming cost V 3 bases and J 5 bases, with 8 bases left between them. The CDR3 has 12 amino acids. Germline CDR1 and CDR2: LNHDA and SQIVND (reference sequence). CDR3 residues: CASSMAGDEQYF. DNA of the CDR3: TGTGCCAGTAGTATGGCAGGGGACGAGCAGTACTTC.

This chain links TRBV4-3 with TRBJ2-7; a possible D gene is TRBD1 (7 bases). There are 20 residues in the CDR3. Germline lookup yields CDR1 LGHNA and CDR2 YSLEER. V was cut by 0 bases and J by 4 bases, with 28 bases left in between. In DNA, the CDR3 is TGCGCCAGCAGCCAAGAAATTGGGGCCTATAGAGACAGGGAGGCTTACGAGCAGTACTTC. It codes for CASSQEIGAYRDREAYEQYF.

V is TRBV6-6 and J is TRBJ1-2; D is possibly TRBD1 (5 bases). There are 13 residues in the CDR3. V lost 0 bases and J 4 bases, leaving 6 bases between the germline ends. The germline CDR1 and CDR2 sequences are MNHNY and SVGAGI (reference sequence). The CDR3 region is CASSYSQGYGYTF. The CDR3, as DNA: TGTGCCAGCAGTTACTCCCAGGGCTATGGCTACACCTTC.

In its sample, this clone was seen once. V is TRBV4-1 and J is TRBJ1-5, with TRBD1 as a possible D gene (5 bases). CDR3 length equals 14 residues. Deletions cut 4 bases from V and 6 bases from J, with 13 bases between. The germline V gene encodes CDR1 MGHRA and CDR2 YSYEKL. The CDR3 is CASSPWGGSQPQHF. The CDR3 coding sequence is TGCGCCAGCAGCCCCTGGGGGGGGTCTCAGCCCCAGCATTTT.

The chain carries TRBV5-1 and TRBJ2-5; D is uncertain. Germline V gene sequence: CDR1 SGHRS, CDR2 YFSETQ. V was clipped by 6 bases and J by 5 bases, with 17 bases between them. The CDR3 sequence is 14 residues long. CDR3 amino acids: CASTDVGLAETQYF. In nucleotides, the CDR3 is TGCGCCAGCACGGATGTCGGGTTGGCGGAGACCCAGTACTTC.

The chain uses TRBV5-4 and TRBJ2-3, with no clear D. CDR1 is SGHNT and CDR2 is YYREEE in the germline V gene (reference sequence). With 4 bases removed from V and 2 bases from J, the gap between germline ends came to 14 bases. This CDR3 region has 15 residues. The CDR3 DNA reads TGTGCCAGCAGCCCGGGTCCACCCACCACAGATACGCAGTATTTT. Its translation is CASSPGPPTTDTQYF.

J is TRBJ2-5 and V is TRBV6-1, with 7 bases aligning to TRBD2. The CDR3 covers 14 residues. V lost 1 base, J lost 3 bases, and 2 bases stayed unmatched. CDR1 and CDR2 from the germline V gene are MNHNS and SASEGT. CDR3 amino acids: CASSEGLAEETQYF. The DNA for the CDR3 is TGTGCCAGCAGTGAAGGACTAGCTGAAGAGACCCAGTACTTC.

This clone was seen once. J is TRBJ1-1 and V is TRBV15, with 7 bases that match TRBD1. The trim removed 8 bases at V and 1 base at J, leaving 4 bases unmatched. Germline V lookup: CDR1 LNHNV, CDR2 YYDKDF (reference sequence). The CDR3 runs 13 residues. Written as DNA, the CDR3 is TGTGCCACCCGGGACAGTGGGAACACTGAAGCTTTCTTT. It translates to CATRDSGNTEAFF.

This chain connects TRBV4-1 to TRBJ2-7, with D possibly TRBD1 on 6 matching bases. CDR3 length: 15 residues. Germline CDR1 MGHRA, CDR2 YSYEKL. Trimming cost V 1 base and J 2 bases, with 12 bases left between them. CDR3 bases: TGCGCCAGCAGCCAAGTACAGGGTAATCCCTACGAGCAGTACTTC. This codes for CASSQVQGNPYEQYF.

V usage is TRBV6-1 and J usage is TRBJ2-7; D possibly corresponds to TRBD2 (5 bases). CDR3 length: 13 residues. With 3 bases removed from V and 4 bases from J, the gap between germline ends came to 10 bases. Germline V gene lookup returns CDR1 MNHNS and CDR2 SASEGT. The CDR3 region has the DNA TGTGCCAGCAGTGAGCCTTCGGGATACGAGCAGTACTTC. It codes for CASSEPSGYEQYF.

The chain links TRBV19 to TRBJ1-3; D possibly corresponds to TRBD1 (5 bases). The V end lost 6 bases, the J end lost 2 bases, and 14 bases lay between the germline ends. CDR3 length: 15 residues. The germline V gene has CDR1 LNHDA and CDR2 SQIVND (reference sequence). CDR3 amino acids: CASRPNRKTGNTIYF. In nucleotides, the CDR3 is TGTGCCAGTAGGCCCAACAGGAAGACTGGAAACACCATATATTTT.

This clone was recorded only once. The chain combines TRBV13 with TRBJ2-7; 7 nucleotides agree with TRBD2. Germline lookup yields CDR1 PRHDT and CDR2 FYEKMQ (reference sequence). J was trimmed by 2 bases and V by 0 bases; bases with no gene match: 4. The CDR3 consists of 15 residues. The chain's CDR3 is CASSLGGGSPYEQYF. In DNA form, the CDR3 reads TGTGCCAGCAGCTTAGGAGGCGGGAGCCCCTACGAGCAGTACTTC.

The V and J genes are TRBV2 and TRBJ2-1; TRBD1 matches 9 bases. Germline trimming cut 3 bases from V and 10 bases from J; bases unmatched to any gene: 10. The CDR3 runs 15 residues. The germline V gene encodes CDR1 SNHLY and CDR2 FYNNEI. The CDR3, as DNA: TGTGCCAGCAGTGACGTCGGGACAGGGCTCGTGGAGCAGTTCTTC. It yields the protein CASSDVGTGLVEQFF.

The rearrangement uses TRBV7-8 and TRBJ2-5, with 9 bases identical to TRBD2. Looked up from germline, CDR1 is SGHVS and CDR2 is FQNEAQ. The CDR3 is 16 residues long. Germline trimming cut 4 bases from V and 1 base from J; bases unmatched to any gene: 7. CDR3 sequence: CASSSPLRGGQETQYF. The CDR3 DNA is TGTGCCAGCAGCTCTCCTTTGCGGGGGGGCCAAGAGACCCAGTACTTC.

The chain uses TRBV30 and TRBJ2-5; 10 bases agree with TRBD2. The DNA end is a closer match to TRBJ2-7, so the J assignment may be wrong. The length of the CDR3 is 12 residues. Germline V gene data show CDR1 as GTSNPN and CDR2 as SVGIG (reference sequence). The CDR3 reads CAWTSGSYEQYF. CDR3 bases: TGTGCCTGGACTAGCGGGAGCTACGAGCAGTACTTC.

V gene TRBV27 combines with J gene TRBJ2-7; D remains unclear. Germline assignment: CDR1 MNHEY and CDR2 SMNVEV (reference sequence). Trimming pared 5 bases from V and 2 bases from J, leaving 10 bases between. The CDR3 totals 13 residues. The CDR3 spells CASSVRVAYEQYF. The CDR3 bases are TGTGCCAGCAGTGTGCGAGTCGCCTACGAGCAGTACTTC.

The V gene is TRBV7-9, the J gene TRBJ2-6; tentative D call: TRBD1 (5 bases). The CDR3 is 15 amino acids. Trimming shortened V by 7 bases and J by 4 bases, and 14 bases separated the two germline ends. Germline CDR1 is SEHNR and CDR2 is FQNEAQ (reference sequence). CDR3 nucleotides: TGTGCCAGCACCTCCGAAGGGGCGGGGGCCAACGTCCTGACTTTC. It yields the protein CASTSEGAGANVLTF. Combining the CDR3 with reference TRBV7-9 and TRBJ2-6 gives the whole variable domain DTGVSQNPRHKITKRGQNVTFRCDPISEHNRLYWYRQTLGQGPEFLTYFQNEAQLEKSRLLSDRFSAERPKGSFSTLEIQRTEQGDSAMYLCASTSEGAGANVLTFGAGSRLTVL.